One sample yielded the 30 T cell receptor beta chains listed below, sequenced in a study of tumor-infiltrating lymphocytes in primary liver carcinoma. Unsorted whole blood served as the source of blood RNA, and germline DNA was extracted as well. Starting material of 450 to 500 ng total RNA yielded TCR beta cDNA via a constant-region primer. ARM-PCR was slightly modified, and three nested multiplex PCR rounds with it gave rise to the TCR beta libraries. With TRBV1-TRBV30 forward primers and a C-beta reverse primer, the first two PCR rounds were run for 9 to 10 cycles each. Via MiXCR, TCRdb re-called the multiplex PCR reads, giving one row per CDR3 protein. The sample lists 330,000 or so distinct CDR3 sequences; 65% were seen once. Sequencing was done on a sample of peripheral blood. All receptors come from a man aged 35 to 55 with primary liver carcinoma and hepatitis B virus infection.

This clonotype was observed a few times. CDR3 amino acids: CASSSRLAASYEQYF. The CDR3 DNA sequence: TGTGCCAGCAGTTCTAGACTTGCGGCCTCCTACGAGCAGTACTTC. The chain uses TRBV11-1 and TRBJ2-7; the D is unclear. The CDR3 length is 15 residues. Trimming shortened V by 6 bases and J by 0 bases, and 15 bases separated the two germline ends. Germline lookup yields CDR1 SGHAT and CDR2 FQDESV (reference sequence).

As for this clonotype: This may come from a read error, since a much larger clone is one base off. This chain links TRBV6-6 with TRBJ2-1; 8 nucleotides align to TRBD1. This CDR3 is built from 15 residues. Germline V gene lookup returns CDR1 MNHNY and CDR2 SVGAGI (reference sequence). V dropped 5 bases and J dropped 0; count of bases not matched to a gene: 3. The CDR3: CASSTTGGSYNEQFF. As DNA, the CDR3 is TGTGCCAGCAGTACTACAGGGGGCTCCTACAATGAGCAGTTCTTC.

In nucleotides, the CDR3 is TGTGCCAGCAGTCCCCTCCGGGCTGGCGGACCCATTTATCAGTACTTC. Residues: CASSPLRAGGPIYQYF. The chain joins TRBV11-2 to TRBJ2-5, with D hard to call. The germline gives CDR1 SGHAT, CDR2 FQNNGV. The CDR3 totals 16 residues. V was cut by 6 bases and J by 11 bases, with 28 bases left in between.

This clonotype was picked up many times. V gene TRBV24-1 combines with J gene TRBJ1-2; TRBD1 matches 9 bases. Germline V gene data show CDR1 as KGHDR and CDR2 as SFDVKD. V shed 3 bases, J shed 6 bases, and the junction held 7 bases outside the gene matches. The length of the CDR3 is 15 residues. The CDR3, as DNA: TGTGCCACCAGTGATCCGGGACAGGGCTTCGATGGCTACACCTTC. Translated, it gives CATSDPGQGFDGYTF.

As regards this clonotype: One end of the junction fails to match germline, which may point to a read error. The chain carries TRBV11-2 and TRBJ2-7; D not resolved. The CDR3 spans 14 residues. In germline, CDR1 is SGHAT, CDR2 FQNNGV. Here the CDR3 DNA reads TGTGCCAGCAGTTTAGAGAGACGGCTCTACGAGCCATACTTC. Protein product: CASSLERRLYEPYF. The full variable domain, rest sourced from reference TRBV11-2 and TRBJ2-7, is EAGVAQSPRYKIIEKRQSVAFWCNPISGHATLYWYQQILGQGPKLLIQFQNNGVVDDSQLPKDRFSAERLKGVDSTLKIQPAKLEDSAVYLCASSLERRLYEPYFGPGTRLTVT.

This clonotype was counted ten times or more. The chain carries TRBV6-5 and TRBJ2-7; TRBD1 matches 10 bases. CDR3 length: 14 residues. Germline V lookup: CDR1 MNHEY, CDR2 SVGAGI. J was trimmed by 6 bases and V by 5 bases; bases with no gene match: 7. The CDR3 DNA is TGTGCCAGCAGTGGGACAGGGGTTTTTGGCGAGCAGTACTTC. Protein: CASSGTGVFGEQYF.

This clonotype was detected only once. Its ends do not fully match the called genes, so a read error is possible. The chain combines TRBV11-2 with TRBJ2-1, with TRBD2 matching 14 bases. The CDR3 sequence is 19 residues long. In germline, CDR1 is SGHAT, CDR2 FQNNGV. The CDR3 loop is CTSSSVTRLAGGPLNEQFF. CDR3 sequence (DNA): TGTACCAGCAGCTCGGTCACGAGACTAGCGGGAGGGCCCTTGAATGAGCAGTTCTTC.

With respect to this clonotype: A much larger clonotype is one base distant, so this may be a read error. This chain links TRBV6-1 with TRBJ2-1, with 8 bases matching TRBD2. CDR3 length equals 18 residues. V was pared by 5 bases and J by 4 bases, with 16 bases of the junction left unmatched. CDR1 MNHNS and CDR2 SASEGT come from the germline V gene. The CDR3 DNA follows: TGTGCCAGCAGTAGGGGACTAGAGGGAAAGGGAGCTTACAATGAGCAGTTCTTC. Amino acids: CASSRGLEGKGAYNEQFF.

The rearrangement uses TRBV19 and TRBJ1-6; D gene unclear. V gave up 7 bases and J gave up 8 bases, with 15 bases separating them. Germline CDR1 and CDR2: LNHDA and SQIVND (reference sequence). The CDR3 runs to 14 residues. CDR3 bases: TGTGCCAGTACCGGGGAGACTTTTGATTCACCCCTCCACTTT. It yields the protein CASTGETFDSPLHF. The whole variable domain, remainder taken from reference TRBV19 and TRBJ1-6, is DGGITQSPKYLFRKEGQNVTLSCEQNLNHDAMYWYRQDPGQGLRLIYYSQIVNDFQKGDIAEGYSVSREKKESFPLTVTSAQKNPTAFYLCASTGETFDSPLHFGNGTRLTVT.

This clonotype came up many times. This chain connects TRBV30 to TRBJ2-7; TRBD2 matches 10 bases. Trimming removed 5 bases from V and 3 bases from J; junction bases left unmatched: 4. The germline CDR1 and CDR2 sequences are GTSNPN and SVGIG (reference sequence). The length of the CDR3 is 13 residues. CDR3 nucleotide sequence: TGTGCCTGGGAGCGGGAGGGCCTCTACGAGCAGTACTTC. Translating gives CAWEREGLYEQYF.

This clonotype was picked up many times. This rearrangement joins TRBV12-3 or TRBV12-4 to TRBJ2-2; no definite D call. Trimming took off 4 bases at V and 0 bases at J, with 6 bases between the two ends. This CDR3 comprises 14 residues. The CDR3 spells CASSSQPNTGELFF. Written as DNA, the CDR3 is TGTGCCAGCAGTTCCCAACCGAACACCGGGGAGCTGTTTTTT.

The chain's CDR3 is CASSRLPTGPISYEQYF. The CDR3 DNA reads as TGTGCCAGCAGCCGCCTCCCTACAGGCCCTATCTCCTACGAGCAGTACTTC. The V call is TRBV14, the J call TRBJ2-7, with D perhaps matching TRBD1 (5 bases). The V gene lost 4 bases and the J gene lost 0 bases, with 19 bases spanning the gap. The CDR3 is 17 residues long. The germline V gene encodes CDR1 SGHDN and CDR2 FVKESK.

As to this clonotype: One junction end does not reproduce the germline sequence, and a read error may be involved. The V gene is TRBV4-1, the J gene TRBJ2-3; a possible D gene is TRBD2 (6 bases). This CDR3 contains 15 residues. Germline loops: CDR1 MGHRA, CDR2 YSYEKL. This chain's CDR3 is CASSRAGTGGDTQYF. CDR3 nucleotides: TGTGCCAGCAGCCGAGCCGGGACTGGAGGGGATACGCAGTATTTT.

V usage is TRBV6-5 and J usage is TRBJ2-1, with 8 bases that match TRBD2. The CDR3 is made up of 13 amino acids. Germline V CDR1 and CDR2: MNHEY, SVGAGI. CDR3 residues: CVRAPGLGEEQFF. The CDR3 nucleotides read TGTGTCAGGGCTCCGGGACTAGGAGAGGAGCAGTTCTTC.

The chain has TRBV11-2 and TRBJ2-1; D is unresolved. The germline CDR1 and CDR2 sequences are SGHAT and FQNNGV. V was cut by 5 bases and J by 15 bases, with 14 bases left in between. The CDR3 is 11 residues long. DNA of the CDR3: TGTGCCAGCAGCCCTAACCTAGGGCGGTTCTTC. Translating it yields CASSPNLGRFF. Looking up the rest from reference TRBV11-2 and TRBJ2-1 gives the full variable domain: EAGVAQSPRYKIIEKRQSVAFWCNPISGHATLYWYQQILGQGPKLLIQFQNNGVVDDSQLPKDRFSAERLKGVDSTLKIQPAKLEDSAVYLCASSPNLGRFFGPGTRLTVL.

Worth noting for this clonotype: A read error may account for a junction end that differs from germline. The rearrangement joins TRBV11-2 to TRBJ2-2; 10 positions match TRBD2. The CDR3 has 16 residues. Germline assignment: CDR1 SGHAT and CDR2 FQNNGV. CDR3 sequence (DNA): TGTGCCAATAGTTCACTAGCGGGAACAGGCACCGGGGAGCTATTTTTT. Translating it yields CANSSLAGTGTGELFF.

Concerning this clonotype itself: One junction end does not reproduce the germline sequence, and a read error may be involved. The chain combines TRBV29-1 with TRBJ1-1; 9 bases match TRBD1. The CDR3 consists of 16 residues. CDR1 and CDR2 (germline): SQVTM, ANQGSEA. The CDR3 region is CSVDDQEGQGNTEVLF. The CDR3 nucleotides are TGCAGCGTTGACGATCAAGAAGGACAGGGGAACACTGAAGTTCTCTTT.

The chain's CDR3 is CASSPGTTYRTDTQYF. CDR3 bases: TGTGCCAGCAGCCCTGGGACTACCTATCGCACAGATACGCAGTATTTT. The chain uses TRBV7-8 and TRBJ2-3, with 7 bases that match TRBD2. The CDR3 totals 16 residues. Per germline, CDR1 SGHVS and CDR2 FQNEAQ. With V trimmed by 5 bases and J by 1 base, 9 bases remained unmatched. The variable domain in full, with the rest retrieved from reference TRBV7-8 and TRBJ2-3, is GAGVSQSPRYKVAKRGQDVALRCDPISGHVSLFWYQQALGQGPEFLTYFQNEAQLDKSGLPSDRFFAERPEGSVSTLKIQRTQQEDSAVYLCASSPGTTYRTDTQYFGPGTRLTVL.

Turning to this clonotype: Mismatch with germline at one junction end may stem from a read error. This chain links TRBV7-9 with TRBJ2-2; D is possibly TRBD2 (6 bases). Germline V gene lookup returns CDR1 SEHNR and CDR2 FQNEAQ (reference sequence). This CDR3 comprises 12 residues. The CDR3 loop is CASSPIRGELLF. DNA for the CDR3: TGTGCCAGCAGCCCAATTCGCGGGGAGCTGCTTTTT. The variable domain in full, completed from reference TRBV7-9 and TRBJ2-2, reads DTGVSQNPRHKITKRGQNVTFRCDPISEHNRLYWYRQTLGQGPEFLTYFQNEAQLEKSRLLSDRFSAERPKGSFSTLEIQRTEQGDSAMYLCASSPIRGELLFGEGSRLTVL.

V is TRBV5-1 and J is TRBJ2-7; TRBD1 matches 7 bases. The ends lost 0 bases at V and 3 bases at J; junction bases unmatched: 3. This CDR3 has 14 amino acids. From germline, CDR1 is SGHRS and CDR2 YFSETQ. The CDR3 loop reads CASSLEGQYYEQYF. The CDR3 DNA reads TGCGCCAGCAGCTTGGAGGGACAGTACTACGAGCAGTACTTC.

This clonotype was found many times. The chain uses TRBV12-3 or TRBV12-4 and TRBJ2-1; 7 bases line up with TRBD1. The ends lost 4 bases at V and 0 bases at J; junction bases unmatched: 9. The CDR3 is 17 residues long. For the CDR3, the DNA is TGTGCCAGCAGTTCTTCAACAGGGGCAAGCTCCTACAATGAGCAGTTCTTC. It codes for CASSSSTGASSYNEQFF.

In regard to this clonotype: Given a much more abundant clone one base away, this may be a read error. The V gene is TRBV6-1, the J gene TRBJ2-7; 12 bases map to TRBD2. J lost 5 bases, V lost 5 bases, and 10 bases had no gene match. This CDR3 comprises 16 residues. Germline loops: CDR1 MNHNS, CDR2 SASEGT. Here the CDR3 reads CASSPPVLAGGDEQYF. The CDR3 DNA reads as TGTGCCAGCAGTCCCCCGGTACTAGCGGGAGGCGACGAGCAGTACTTC.

To note about this clonotype: This could be a read error, since a much larger clone is one nucleotide away. The gene calls are TRBV12-3 or TRBV12-4 and TRBJ2-1, with TRBD2 matching over 10 bases. The CDR3 has 18 amino acids. Here the CDR3 DNA reads TGTGCCTGCAGTTTAGAAGCGGGAGGGCCCCCCTACTACAATGAGCAGTTCTTC. Translating it yields CACSLEAGGPPYYNEQFF.

Worth noting for this clonotype: The junction and the germline gene differ at one end; a read error may be behind it. This chain joins TRBV11-2 and TRBJ2-3; D ambiguous. CDR1 and CDR2 (germline): SGHAT, FQNNGV. The CDR3 is 13 amino acids. This CDR3 reads CASSLTGTDTLCF. The CDR3 DNA reads TGTGCCAGCAGCTTAACGGGTACAGATACGCTGTGTTTT.

Comments on this clonotype: A much bigger clone sits one base away, suggesting this may be a read error. The chain uses TRBV5-1 and TRBJ1-5, with D uncertain. The CDR3 length is 17 residues. The germline CDR1 and CDR2 sequences are SGHRS and YFSETQ. CDR3: CASSSVGSRGSNQPRHF. The CDR3 bases are TGCGCCAGCAGCTCCGTGGGTTCGCGGGGAAGCAATCAGCCCCGGCATTTT.

Turning to this clonotype: Given a much more abundant clone one base away, this may be a read error. The V call is TRBV11-2, the J call TRBJ1-4; 7 bases line up with TRBD1. Germline-derived CDR1 and CDR2 are SGHAT and FQNNGV. This CDR3 comprises 14 residues. The CDR3 spells CASSPQGTRKKLLF. The CDR3 DNA is TGTGCCAGCAGCCCACAGGGGACTCGTAAAAAACTGCTTTTT.

In its sample, this clonotype was seen a few times. This may come from a read error, since a much larger clone is one base off. Since no conserved phenylalanine or tryptophan closes the CDR3, a read error is the likely cause. The rearrangement joins TRBV29-1 to TRBJ1-1; D is undetermined. This CDR3 spans 13 amino acids. The germline V gene encodes CDR1 SQVTM and CDR2 ANQGSEA. V shed 4 bases and J shed 0 bases, with 9 bases lying between them. The chain's CDR3 is CSVAGRMNTEAFL. Written as DNA, the CDR3 is TGCAGCGTTGCTGGTAGGATGAACACTGAAGCTTTCTTA.

Comments on this clonotype: A junction boundary mismatches the germline segment, possibly from a read error. The chain couples TRBV6-5 to TRBJ2-1, with 7 bases fitting TRBD1. The V gene's germline CDR1 is MNHEY and CDR2 SVGAGI. This CDR3 has 16 amino acids. The CDR3 DNA sequence: TGTGCTAGCAGGGGCCCCAGGGACAGCTCCTACAAAGAGCAGTTCTTC. Its translation is CASRGPRDSSYKEQFF.

The V and J genes are TRBV6-2 or TRBV6-3 and TRBJ1-3; D unclear. This CDR3 region has 16 residues. Germline V gives CDR1 MNHEY, CDR2 SVGEGT. The V and J ends lost 4 bases and 0 bases respectively, with 13 bases between them. The CDR3 bases are TGTGCCAGCAGTTTTCGACGGTCGACCTCTGGAAACACCATATATTTT. This codes for CASSFRRSTSGNTIYF.

This clonotype appeared a single time. Because it lacks the conserved phenylalanine or tryptophan at the end, this CDR3 is likely a read error. J is TRBJ2-1 and V is TRBV11-3, with a tentative D call TRBD1 (5 bases). Germline V lookup: CDR1 SGHNT, CDR2 YENEEA. The CDR3 has 12 amino acids. Written as DNA, the CDR3 is TGTGCCAGCAGCTTGACGGACAATAAGCAGTTCCCC. Its protein product is CASSLTDNKQFP.